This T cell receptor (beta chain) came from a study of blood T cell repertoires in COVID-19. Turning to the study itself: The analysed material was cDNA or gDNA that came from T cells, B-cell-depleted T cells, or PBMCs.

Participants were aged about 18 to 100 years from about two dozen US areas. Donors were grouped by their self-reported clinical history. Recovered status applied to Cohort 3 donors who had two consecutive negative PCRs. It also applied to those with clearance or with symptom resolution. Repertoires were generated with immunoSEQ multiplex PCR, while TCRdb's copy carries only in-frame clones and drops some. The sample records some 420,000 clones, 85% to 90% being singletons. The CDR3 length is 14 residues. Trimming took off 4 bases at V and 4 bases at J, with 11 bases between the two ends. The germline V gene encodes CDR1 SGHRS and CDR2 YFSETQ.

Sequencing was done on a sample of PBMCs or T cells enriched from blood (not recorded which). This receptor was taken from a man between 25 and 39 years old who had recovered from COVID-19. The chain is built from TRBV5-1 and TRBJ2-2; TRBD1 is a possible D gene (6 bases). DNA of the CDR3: TGCGCCAGCAGCACGGGACAAACCACCGGGGAGCTGTTTTTT. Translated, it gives CASSTGQTTGELFF. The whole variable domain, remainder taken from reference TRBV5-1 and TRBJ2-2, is KAGVTQTPRYLIKTRGQQVTLSCSPISGHRSVSWYQQTPGQGLQFLFEYFSETQRNKGNFPGRFSGRQFSNSRSEMNVSTLELGDSALYLCASSTGQTTGELFFGEGSRLTVL.